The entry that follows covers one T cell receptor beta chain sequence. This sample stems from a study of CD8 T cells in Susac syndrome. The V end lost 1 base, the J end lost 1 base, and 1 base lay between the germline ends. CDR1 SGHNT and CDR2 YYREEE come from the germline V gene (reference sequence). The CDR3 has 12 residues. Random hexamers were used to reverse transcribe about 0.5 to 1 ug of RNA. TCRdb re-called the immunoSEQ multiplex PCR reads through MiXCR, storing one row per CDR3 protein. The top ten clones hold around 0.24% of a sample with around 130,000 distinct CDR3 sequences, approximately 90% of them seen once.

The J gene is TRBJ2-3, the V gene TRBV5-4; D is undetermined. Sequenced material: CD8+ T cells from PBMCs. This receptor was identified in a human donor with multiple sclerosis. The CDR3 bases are TGTGCCAGCAGCTTGCGCACAGATACGCAGTATTTT. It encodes CASSLRTDTQYF.